Shown below are 21 T cell receptor beta chains from a single sample sequenced in a study of T cells after yellow fever vaccination. MiXCR was run by TCRdb on the 5' RACE reads, yielding one entry per CDR3 protein. This table holds approximately 580,000 distinct CDR3 sequences, approximately 16% found once. Sequences were derived from PBMCs, sampled about 5 days after the first yellow fever vaccination. Receptor source: a young man who received the YFV17D yellow fever vaccine.

CDR3 region: CASSSFSGGALQETQYF. The CDR3, as DNA: TGTGCCAGCAGTTCCTTCTCCGGAGGGGCCCTCCAAGAGACCCAGTACTTC. The gene calls are TRBV6-5 and TRBJ2-5, with D maybe TRBD2 (6 bases). The germline CDR1 and CDR2 sequences are MNHEY and SVGAGI. This CDR3 region has 17 residues. Trimming cost V 4 bases and J 1 base, with 19 bases left between them.

The chain links TRBV7-2 to TRBJ2-5, with 7 bases that match TRBD1. Germline V gives CDR1 SGHTA, CDR2 FQGNSA. The CDR3 spans 14 residues. The V gene end was trimmed by 5 bases and the J gene end by 3 bases; junction bases not matched to a gene: 6. CDR3 residues: CASSRGQAEETQYF. The CDR3 DNA sequence: TGTGCCAGCAGCCGCGGACAGGCGGAAGAGACCCAGTACTTC.

V usage is TRBV29-1 and J usage is TRBJ1-5; 7 nucleotides agree with TRBD1. CDR1 is SQVTM and CDR2 is ANQGSEA in the germline V gene. The CDR3 is 14 amino acids. V was clipped by 6 bases and J by 2 bases; unmatched bases: 7. The CDR3 loop reads CSVEEGAGNQPQHF. The CDR3 bases are TGCAGCGTCGAGGAGGGGGCGGGCAATCAGCCCCAGCATTTT.

This chain connects TRBV7-2 to TRBJ2-7; a weak D match, TRBD2 (5 bases). The CDR3 totals 15 residues. From germline, CDR1 is SGHTA and CDR2 FQGNSA. The V end was cut by 5 bases, the J end by 0 bases, with 14 bases between. The CDR3 sequence: CASSQSGSLSYEQYV. Here the CDR3 DNA reads TGTGCCAGCAGCCAATCGGGGTCTCTCTCCTACGAGCAGTACGTC.

The CDR3 DNA sequence: TGTGCCAGCAGTGAATTGGGGGGCAATCAGCCCCAGCATTTT. It yields the protein CASSELGGNQPQHF. The chain uses TRBV7-2 and TRBJ1-5, with a tentative D call TRBD1 (5 bases). In germline, CDR1 is SGHTA, CDR2 FQGNSA. V was cut by 6 bases and J by 2 bases, with 11 bases left in between. CDR3 size: 14 residues.

This clonotype was seen a handful of times. This chain connects TRBV24-1 to TRBJ2-1, with 10 positions matching TRBD1. Germline CDR1 and CDR2: KGHDR and SFDVKD. This CDR3 spans 16 amino acids. After removal of 2 bases from V and 5 bases from J, the junction contained 5 bases not matched to a gene. CDR3 coding DNA: TGTGCCACCAGTGATTCTAGACAGGGGGCCCACAATGAGCAGTTCTTC. Protein: CATSDSRQGAHNEQFF.

This clonotype was observed a handful of times. This rearrangement joins TRBV4-2 to TRBJ2-1; no clear D gene. From germline, CDR1 is LGHNA and CDR2 YNFKEQ. The CDR3 spans 16 residues. Trimming took 0 bases from V and 3 from J, leaving 12 bases between them. The CDR3 region has the DNA TGTGCCAGCAGCCAAGATAACCGTAGAGGCTACAATGAGCAGTTCTTC. It translates to CASSQDNRRGYNEQFF.

This clonotype was seen a few times. V usage is TRBV24-1 and J usage is TRBJ2-1; D gene ambiguous. This CDR3 contains 12 residues. Deletions cut 0 bases from V and 9 bases from J, with 5 bases between. Germline V lookup: CDR1 KGHDR, CDR2 SFDVKD. CDR3 coding DNA: TGTGCCACCAGTGATTTGAAGGGTGAGCAGTTCTTC. Its translation is CATSDLKGEQFF.

Only a few counts were recorded for this clonotype. The rearrangement links TRBV7-8 to TRBJ2-7; no firm D call. Germline CDR1 reads SGHVS; CDR2 reads FQNEAQ. The length of the CDR3 is 14 residues. CDR3 nucleotides: TGTGCCAGCAGCTTAGCGAAGGGTTCCTCCGAGCAGTACGTC. The encoded protein is CASSLAKGSSEQYV.

This chain connects TRBV6-1 to TRBJ2-7, with D perhaps TRBD1 (5 bases). The CDR3 is 15 residues long. The V gene lost 6 bases and the J gene lost 7 bases, with 22 bases spanning the gap. From germline, CDR1 is MNHNS and CDR2 SASEGT. CDR3 loop: CASSPRGRSLLEQYV. In nucleotides, the CDR3 is TGTGCCAGCAGCCCAAGGGGTCGGAGCCTCTTGGAGCAGTACGTC.

V usage is TRBV6-2 or TRBV6-3 and J usage is TRBJ1-1, with 7 nucleotides matching TRBD1. V gave up 8 bases and J gave up 12 bases; unmatched junction bases: 9. The CDR3 runs to 11 residues. Germline-derived CDR1 and CDR2 are MNHEY and SVGEGT. CDR3 protein: CASGARGSSFF. The DNA of the CDR3 is TGTGCCAGCGGGGCCAGGGGGTCTTCTTTCTTT.

V and J are TRBV6-2 or TRBV6-3 and TRBJ2-6; 11 bases are a match to TRBD1. Germline values: CDR1 MNHEY, CDR2 SVGEGT. The CDR3 has 18 residues. The junction had 11 bases not matched to a gene; V was cut back by 5 bases and J by 5 bases. CDR3 in DNA: TGTGCCAGCAGTCCCCGGGACAGGGGGACAGGATGGGCCAACGTCCTGACTTTC. It specifies CASSPRDRGTGWANVLTF.

In this sample, this clonotype turned up a few times. This rearrangement joins TRBV7-2 to TRBJ2-7; no clear D gene. Per the germline V gene, CDR1 is SGHTA and CDR2 is FQGNSA. The CDR3 loop spans 14 amino acids. V shed 4 bases and J shed 0 bases, with 10 bases lying between them. CDR3 sequence reads: CASSSDETSYEQYF. In nucleotides, the CDR3 is TGTGCCAGCAGCTCGGACGAAACCTCCTACGAGCAGTACTTC.

This clonotype has a handful of counts. The chain has TRBV12-3 or TRBV12-4 and TRBJ1-3; the D is unclear. With 6 bases removed from V and 8 bases from J, the gap between germline ends came to 11 bases. The CDR3 consists of 12 residues. The CDR3 sequence is CASSENTDTIYF. The CDR3 coding sequence is TGTGCCAGCAGCGAAAATACGGACACCATATATTTT.

This clonotype was seen a few times. The chain links TRBV29-1 to TRBJ1-2; D is possibly TRBD1 (6 bases). This CDR3 contains 13 residues. V was trimmed by 4 bases and J by 1 base, leaving 10 bases between them. Germline-derived CDR1 and CDR2 are SQVTM and ANQGSEA. CDR3 amino acids: CSVGTDFNYGYTF. DNA for the CDR3: TGCAGCGTTGGGACAGATTTTAACTATGGCTACACCTTC.

This clonotype was seen a few times. The V and J genes are TRBV23-1 and TRBJ2-7; 10 bases are shared with TRBD1. TRBV23-1 is flagged as an ORF with uncertain function. The CDR3 runs to 18 residues. V lost 3 bases, J lost 0 bases, and 11 bases stayed unmatched. In DNA form, the CDR3 reads TGCGCCAGCAGTCACCCGACCGGGGACAGGGGAAACTCCTACGAGCAGTACGTC. Protein sequence: CASSHPTGDRGNSYEQYV.

The V and J genes are TRBV4-3 and TRBJ1-1; D remains unclear. From germline, CDR1 is LGHNA and CDR2 YSLEER. The CDR3 runs to 15 residues. Between the trimmed V and J ends, which lost 2 bases and 0 bases, there was a span of 10 bases. CDR3 loop: CASSQRSSLNTEAFF. CDR3 nucleotide sequence: TGCGCCAGCAGCCAAAGGAGCTCTTTGAACACTGAAGCTTTCTTT.

J is TRBJ2-7 and V is TRBV28, with TRBD1 matching over 8 bases. CDR3 size: 14 residues. V gave up 4 bases and J gave up 3 bases; unmatched junction bases: 5. The germline V gene has CDR1 MDHEN and CDR2 SYDVKM. The CDR3: CASSSGQGNYEQYV. The CDR3 DNA reads TGTGCCAGCAGTTCCGGACAGGGTAACTACGAGCAGTACGTC.

This clonotype was picked up many times. J is TRBJ2-7 and V is TRBV6-2 or TRBV6-3; tentative D call: TRBD1 (5 bases). Looked up from germline, CDR1 is MNHEY and CDR2 is SVGEGT. The CDR3 runs to 14 residues. The ends were cut back, 2 bases at V and 7 bases at J, with 15 bases in the middle. This CDR3 is CASSYGPGRWEQYV. The CDR3 region has the DNA TGTGCCAGCAGTTACGGGCCAGGGCGATGGGAGCAGTACGTC.

The chain has TRBV10-3 and TRBJ2-7, with 8 bases matching TRBD1. The CDR3 contains 13 residues. The trim removed 4 bases at V and 9 bases at J, leaving 8 bases unmatched. CDR1 and CDR2 (germline): ENHRY, SYGVKD. CDR3 residues: CAISGTGGARQYV. In nucleotides, the CDR3 is TGTGCCATCAGTGGTACAGGGGGTGCGCGGCAGTACGTC.

For the CDR3, the DNA is TGTGCCAGCAGCTTAGCGACTCGGAACACTGAAGCTTTCTTT. Amino acid sequence: CASSLATRNTEAFF. The gene calls are TRBV7-2 and TRBJ1-1, with D unresolved. The germline CDR1 and CDR2 sequences are SGHTA and FQGNSA. The V gene lost 0 bases and the J gene lost 1 base, with 6 bases spanning the gap. There are 14 residues in the CDR3.